A selection of T cell receptor beta chains follows, all from one sample in a study of neurological immune-mediated disorders. TCRdb reprocessed the 5' RACE reads with MiXCR, giving one entry per CDR3 protein. The sample shows nearly 60,000 distinct CDR3 sequences, roughly 3.5% of them seen only once. The sequenced sample was PBMCs. The receptors come from an older woman with multiple sclerosis. CDR3s include the opening cysteine and the closing phenylalanine or tryptophan. A D gene is named only where the DNA matches it firmly. The size entry gives once, few, many, or a class for an expanded clone.

d_call: NA
v_call: TRBV20-1
clone_size: many
j_call: TRBJ2-5
cdr3_aa: CSARVPRDRPETQYF
cdr3_nt: TGCAGTGCTAGAGTCCCCCGGGATAGACCCGAGACCCAGTACTTC

d_call: NA
v_call: TRBV10-3
clone_size: many
j_call: TRBJ2-2
cdr3_aa: CATQESGELFF
cdr3_nt: TGTGCCACCCAGGAATCCGGGGAGCTGTTTTTT

d_call: NA
v_call: TRBV7-2
clone_size: many
j_call: TRBJ1-1
cdr3_aa: CASSLDGHLATEAFF
cdr3_nt: TGTGCCAGCAGCTTGGACGGACACCTAGCCACTGAAGCTTTCTTT

d_call: NA
v_call: TRBV4-1
clone_size: many
j_call: TRBJ1-4
cdr3_aa: CASSQTGQNNEKLFF
cdr3_nt: TGCGCCAGCAGCCAAACTGGACAGAATAATGAAAAACTGTTTTTT

d_call: TRBD1
v_call: TRBV7-6
clone_size: many
j_call: TRBJ2-1
cdr3_aa: CASSLGDRQFF
cdr3_nt: TGTGCCAGCAGCTTGGGGGACAGACAGTTCTTC

d_call: TRBD2
v_call: TRBV15
clone_size: few
j_call: TRBJ2-1
cdr3_aa: CATSRAGTRYNEQFF
cdr3_nt: TGTGCCACCAGCAGAGCCGGGACTAGATACAATGAGCAGTTCTTC

d_call: NA
v_call: TRBV20-1
clone_size: many
j_call: TRBJ1-4
cdr3_aa: CSAKAAATNEKLFF
cdr3_nt: TGCAGTGCCAAGGCAGCTGCAACTAATGAAAAACTGTTTTTT

d_call: TRBD1
v_call: TRBV5-1
clone_size: many
j_call: TRBJ2-7
cdr3_aa: CASNLQGYGEQYF
cdr3_nt: TGCGCCAGCAACTTACAGGGGTACGGCGAGCAGTACTTC

d_call: NA
v_call: TRBV7-2
clone_size: many
j_call: TRBJ1-2
cdr3_aa: CASSYGGQRQYGYTF
cdr3_nt: TGTGCCAGCAGCTATGGGGGACAAAGGCAGTATGGCTACACCTTC

d_call: NA
v_call: TRBV4-2
clone_size: many
j_call: TRBJ1-1
cdr3_aa: CASTPQYGDSGTEAFF
cdr3_nt: TGTGCCAGCACCCCTCAGTACGGAGATTCGGGCACTGAAGCTTTCTTT

d_call: NA
v_call: TRBV28
clone_size: many
j_call: TRBJ2-7
cdr3_aa: CASSQLGGGGLYEQYF
cdr3_nt: TGTGCCAGCAGTCAACTTGGTGGCGGTGGCCTCTACGAGCAGTACTTC

d_call: TRBD1
v_call: TRBV19
clone_size: many
j_call: TRBJ1-5
cdr3_aa: CASSNRDRGLGGSNQPQHF
cdr3_nt: TGTGCCAGTAGTAACCGGGACAGGGGGCTGGGGGGGAGCAATCAGCCCCAGCATTTT

d_call: TRBD2
v_call: TRBV12-3/TRBV12-4
clone_size: many
j_call: TRBJ2-7
cdr3_aa: CASREGGGFHEQYF
cdr3_nt: TGTGCCAGCAGGGAGGGCGGGGGGTTCCACGAGCAGTACTTC

d_call: NA
v_call: TRBV24-1
clone_size: many
j_call: TRBJ2-2
cdr3_aa: CATRGGPGELFF
cdr3_nt: TGTGCCACCAGAGGGGGACCCGGGGAGCTGTTTTTT

d_call: NA
v_call: TRBV4-3
clone_size: many
j_call: TRBJ2-7
cdr3_aa: CASSQEYAPFFVYEQYF
cdr3_nt: TGCGCCAGCAGCCAAGAATACGCCCCTTTTTTTGTTTACGAGCAGTACTTC

d_call: TRBD1
v_call: TRBV12-3/TRBV12-4
clone_size: many
j_call: TRBJ1-5
cdr3_aa: CASSGTGGNQPQHF
cdr3_nt: TGTGCCAGCAGTGGGACAGGGGGCAACCAGCCCCAGCATTTT

d_call: NA
v_call: TRBV5-1
clone_size: many
j_call: TRBJ1-2
cdr3_aa: CASSRRAVSVHGYTF
cdr3_nt: TGCGCCAGCAGCCGACGCGCGGTGTCAGTGCATGGCTACACCTTC

d_call: NA
v_call: TRBV5-1
clone_size: many
j_call: TRBJ1-6
cdr3_aa: CASSPQRDNSPLHF
cdr3_nt: TGCGCCAGCAGCCCACAGCGCGATAATTCACCCCTCCACTTT

d_call: NA
v_call: TRBV15
clone_size: many
j_call: TRBJ1-5
cdr3_aa: CATSSLRGNQPQHF
cdr3_nt: TGTGCCACCAGCAGTTTGAGGGGAAATCAGCCCCAGCATTTT

d_call: TRBD2
v_call: TRBV4-1
clone_size: many
j_call: TRBJ2-1
cdr3_aa: CASSPGTSVSEQFF
cdr3_nt: TGCGCCAGCAGCCCCGGGACTAGCGTGAGCGAGCAGTTCTTC

d_call: TRBD1
v_call: TRBV5-1
clone_size: many
j_call: TRBJ2-3
cdr3_aa: CASSLGQGITDTQYF
cdr3_nt: TGCGCCAGCAGCTTGGGACAGGGGATTACAGATACGCAGTATTTT

d_call: TRBD2
v_call: TRBV5-1
clone_size: many
j_call: TRBJ2-7
cdr3_aa: CASSLGLAGTYYEQYF
cdr3_nt: TGCGCCAGCAGCCTCGGACTAGCGGGGACCTACTACGAGCAGTACTTC

d_call: TRBD2
v_call: TRBV7-8
clone_size: many
j_call: TRBJ2-7
cdr3_aa: CASSLGTSGGHEQYF
cdr3_nt: TGTGCCAGCAGCTTAGGGACTAGCGGGGGCCACGAGCAGTACTTC

d_call: TRBD1
v_call: TRBV7-8
clone_size: many
j_call: TRBJ1-2
cdr3_aa: CASSLNQGAYYGYTF
cdr3_nt: TGTGCCAGCAGCTTAAACCAGGGGGCGTACTATGGCTACACCTTC

d_call: NA
v_call: TRBV27
clone_size: many
j_call: TRBJ2-3
cdr3_aa: CASSLQSLGTQYF
cdr3_nt: TGTGCCAGCAGTTTACAATCCCTGGGGACGCAGTATTTT

d_call: NA
v_call: TRBV7-9
clone_size: many
j_call: TRBJ2-1
cdr3_aa: CASSLRFVRDGGYNEQFF
cdr3_nt: TGTGCCAGCAGCCTTAGGTTCGTCAGGGATGGGGGATACAATGAGCAGTTCTTC